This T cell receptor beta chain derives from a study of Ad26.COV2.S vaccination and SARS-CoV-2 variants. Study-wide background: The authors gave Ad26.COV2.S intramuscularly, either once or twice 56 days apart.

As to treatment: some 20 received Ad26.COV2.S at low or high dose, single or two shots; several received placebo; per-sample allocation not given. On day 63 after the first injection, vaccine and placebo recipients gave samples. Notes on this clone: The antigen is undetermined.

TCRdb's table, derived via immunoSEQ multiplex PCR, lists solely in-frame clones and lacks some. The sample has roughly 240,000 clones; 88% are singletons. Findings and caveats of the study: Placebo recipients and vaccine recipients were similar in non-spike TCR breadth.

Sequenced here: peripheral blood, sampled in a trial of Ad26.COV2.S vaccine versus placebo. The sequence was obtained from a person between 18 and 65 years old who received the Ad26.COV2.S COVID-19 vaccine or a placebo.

Here the CDR3 reads CASSSTQILNTEAFF. Here the CDR3 DNA reads TGTGCCAGCAGCTCCACACAGATTTTGAACACTGAAGCTTTCTTT. The chain uses TRBV5-4 and TRBJ1-1; D is unclear. Trimming left V 3 bases short and J 0 bases short, with 12 bases between. This CDR3 has 15 residues. Germline assignment: CDR1 SGHNT and CDR2 YYREEE (reference sequence).